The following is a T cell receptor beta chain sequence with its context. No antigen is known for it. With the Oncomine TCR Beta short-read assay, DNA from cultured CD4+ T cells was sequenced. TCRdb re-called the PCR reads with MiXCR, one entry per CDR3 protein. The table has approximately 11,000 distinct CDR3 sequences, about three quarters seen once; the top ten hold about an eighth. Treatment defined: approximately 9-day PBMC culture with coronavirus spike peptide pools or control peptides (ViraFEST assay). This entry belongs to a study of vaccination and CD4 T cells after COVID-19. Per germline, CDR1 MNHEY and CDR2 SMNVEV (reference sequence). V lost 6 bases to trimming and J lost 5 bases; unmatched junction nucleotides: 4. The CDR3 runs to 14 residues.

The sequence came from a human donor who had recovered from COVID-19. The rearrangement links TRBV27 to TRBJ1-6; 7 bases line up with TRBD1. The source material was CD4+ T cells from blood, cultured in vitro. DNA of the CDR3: TGTGCCAGCAGATTCAGGGGGGATAATTCACCCCTCCACTTT. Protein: CASRFRGDNSPLHF.